This TCR beta chain was identified in a study of T cell responses to AZD1222 COVID-19 vaccine. General observations from the study: Close to half of spike-specific TCRs reportedly recognize unmutated variant regions.

Concerning this clone: What it binds is not known.

Measured with immunoSEQ multiplex PCR; TCRdb has only the in-frame clones, and not every one. The sample has 100,000 or so clones; roughly 86% are singletons. V was pared by 3 bases and J by 4 bases, with 13 bases of the junction left unmatched. Germline V gene data show CDR1 as LNHDA and CDR2 as SQIVND (reference sequence). The CDR3 runs to 17 residues. This clonotype originated in an adult in good health. J is TRBJ2-3 and V is TRBV19; 7 positions match TRBD2. Specimen: peripheral blood, collected on day 0 of AZD1222 vaccination. The DNA for the CDR3 is TGTGCCAGTAGTATGGCCCGACTAGCTCCCGGGGCAGATACGCAGTATTTT. Its translation is CASSMARLAPGADTQYF.